These 18 T cell receptor beta chains originate from one sample sequenced in a study of a mutant IDH1 vaccine in newly diagnosed glioma. Their specific antigens are unknown. Assay: immunoSEQ multiplex PCR; the TCRdb copy retains only in-frame clones and omits some. The sample has about 31,000 clones; around 78% are singletons. Time point meaning: week 11, during vaccination. The investigators gave 300 ug of mutant IDH1 20-mer peptide in each vaccine dose, together with topical imiquimod. This specimen consisted of PBMCs, obtained from a glioma patient whose treatment included an IDH1 peptide vaccine. These receptor sequences come from a man aged 25-40 years with glioma.

This chain uses TRBV30 with TRBJ2-7; 7 bases match TRBD1. The junction had 4 bases not matched to a gene; V was cut back by 3 bases and J by 5 bases. This CDR3 has 12 residues. Germline CDR1 GTSNPN, CDR2 SVGIG (reference sequence). The CDR3 protein is CAWRGDSHEQYF. The CDR3 DNA sequence: TGTGCCTGGAGAGGGGACAGCCACGAGCAGTACTTC.

In DNA form, the CDR3 reads TGCGCCAGCAGCCAAAATCGAGTCACCGGGGAGCTGTTTTTT. Its protein product is CASSQNRVTGELFF. This chain joins TRBV4-3 and TRBJ2-2, with unresolved D. Germline-derived CDR1 and CDR2 are LGHNA and YSLEER. There are 14 residues in the CDR3. The V end was cut by 2 bases, the J end by 4 bases, with 8 bases between.

The J gene is TRBJ2-7, the V gene TRBV5-6, with D perhaps matching TRBD1 (6 bases). The germline V gene has CDR1 SGHDT and CDR2 YYEEEE. Trimming removed 6 bases from V and 6 bases from J, with 19 bases in between. The CDR3 extends over 14 amino acids. Here the CDR3 DNA reads TGTGCCAGCACCTTTCAAGGGGGTTTTATCGAGCAGTACTTC. Its translation is CASTFQGGFIEQYF.

This chain uses TRBV6-6 with TRBJ1-2; D is undetermined. The germline gives CDR1 MNHNY, CDR2 SVGAGI (reference sequence). The CDR3 runs to 15 residues. The V and J ends lost 2 bases and 3 bases respectively, with 13 bases between them. The CDR3 reads CASSYIGLEDYGYTF. The CDR3 nucleotides read TGTGCCAGCAGTTACATCGGTCTAGAAGACTATGGCTACACCTTC.

The CDR3 bases are TGTGCCTGGAAAAGGACTAGCGGGAGCTACGAGCAGTACTTC. Encoded protein: CAWKRTSGSYEQYF. The chain has TRBV30 and TRBJ2-7; 13 nucleotides match TRBD2. The germline V gene encodes CDR1 GTSNPN and CDR2 SVGIG (reference sequence). With V trimmed by 4 bases and J by 3 bases, 3 bases remained unmatched. The CDR3 loop spans 14 amino acids.

The V call is TRBV9, the J call TRBJ1-1; D is ambiguous. Trimming stripped 4 bases from V and 1 base from J, with 11 bases between. This CDR3 contains 14 residues. CDR1 and CDR2 (germline): SGDLS, YYNGEE. The CDR3 sequence is CASSHPASNTEAFF. CDR3 in DNA: TGTGCCAGCAGCCATCCGGCTTCGAACACTGAAGCTTTCTTT.

This clone is a singleton in its sample. The chain links TRBV19 to TRBJ2-5; D is unresolved. Looked up from germline, CDR1 is LNHDA and CDR2 is SQIVND (reference sequence). V shed 4 bases and J shed 3 bases, with 9 bases lying between them. The CDR3 consists of 13 residues. The DNA of the CDR3 is TGTGCCAGTAGTACGTTATCTAAAGAGACCCAGTACTTC. Its translation: CASSTLSKETQYF. Supplemented by reference TRBV19 and TRBJ2-5, the full variable domain reads DGGITQSPKYLFRKEGQNVTLSCEQNLNHDAMYWYRQDPGQGLRLIYYSQIVNDFQKGDIAEGYSVSREKKESFPLTVTSAQKNPTAFYLCASSTLSKETQYFGPGTRLLVL.

The rearrangement uses TRBV2 and TRBJ2-1; D ambiguous. The germline gives CDR1 SNHLY, CDR2 FYNNEI. The CDR3 loop spans 10 amino acids. The V end was cut by 5 bases, the J end by 11 bases, with 7 bases between. Here the CDR3 reads CASSRSQQFF. CDR3 DNA sequence: TGTGCCAGCAGTCGAAGCCAGCAGTTCTTC. Complete variable domain (other parts from reference TRBV2 and TRBJ2-1): EPEVTQTPSHQVTQMGQEVILRCVPISNHLYFYWYRQILGQKVEFLVSFYNNEISEKSEIFDDQFSVERPDGSNFTLKIRSTKLEDSAMYFCASSRSQQFFGPGTRLTVL.

The gene calls are TRBV23-1 and TRBJ2-7; possibly TRBD1 or TRBD2 for D (5 bases each). TRBV23-1 is assigned to the ORF class and has an uncertain function. Trimming stripped 4 bases from V and 4 bases from J, with 17 bases between. The CDR3 runs 15 residues. CDR3 nucleotides: TGCGCCAGCAGTCGGCAGGAGGACATCCCTTACGAGCAGTACTTC. This codes for CASSRQEDIPYEQYF.

The V call is TRBV2, the J call TRBJ2-3; possible D gene TRBD2, 5 bases. The V and J ends lost 8 bases and 6 bases respectively, with 12 bases between them. CDR3 length equals 12 residues. The germline V gene encodes CDR1 SNHLY and CDR2 FYNNEI. The DNA of the CDR3 is TGTGCCAGCCATGAGGGAAGTGATACGCAGTATTTT. Protein: CASHEGSDTQYF.

This rearrangement joins TRBV7-9 to TRBJ1-1; 9 bases fit TRBD1. V was clipped by 1 base and J by 4 bases; unmatched bases: 1. The germline V gene encodes CDR1 SEHNR and CDR2 FQNEAQ (reference sequence). The CDR3 loop spans 14 amino acids. CDR3 DNA sequence: TGTGCCAGCAGCTTAGTGACAGGGGGCACTGAAGCTTTCTTT. Encoded protein: CASSLVTGGTEAFF.

The chain links TRBV25-1 to TRBJ2-5, with 15 bases matching TRBD2. The V gene end was trimmed by 4 bases and the J gene end by 5 bases; junction bases not matched to a gene: 11. CDR3 length: 18 residues. CDR1 is MGHDK and CDR2 is SYGVNS in the germline V gene. CDR3 protein: CASSATPGLAGGRETQYF. CDR3 DNA: TGTGCCAGCAGTGCTACACCGGGACTAGCGGGGGGCAGGGAGACCCAGTACTTC.

CDR3 coding DNA: TGCAGCGTTGGACAGCCTACCTACGAGCAGTACTTC. Encoded protein: CSVGQPTYEQYF. The rearrangement joins TRBV29-1 to TRBJ2-7; perhaps TRBD1 as D (5 bases). The CDR3 loop spans 12 amino acids. From germline, CDR1 is SQVTM and CDR2 ANQGSEA. The V end was cut by 4 bases, the J end by 2 bases, with 9 bases between.

This clone was counted once. The chain carries TRBV2 and TRBJ1-5; D perhaps matches TRBD1 (6 bases). Trimming left V 6 bases short and J 7 bases short, with 13 bases between. CDR1 and CDR2 (germline): SNHLY, FYNNEI. This CDR3 has 13 residues. The CDR3, as DNA: TGTGCCAGCAGAAGGACAGAGAACCAGCCCCAGCATTTT. As protein: CASRRTENQPQHF.

Within the sample, this clone is hyperexpanded. The V gene is TRBV28, the J gene TRBJ1-1; D ambiguous. The CDR3 has 16 residues. V was cut by 4 bases and J by 0 bases, with 15 bases left in between. CDR1 MDHEN and CDR2 SYDVKM come from the germline V gene. The CDR3 sequence is CASSYPSAALNTEAFF. The CDR3 DNA reads as TGTGCCAGCAGTTACCCCTCCGCAGCTCTGAACACTGAAGCTTTCTTT.

V is TRBV5-1 and J is TRBJ2-3; TRBD2 matches 12 bases. V was clipped by 5 bases and J by 15 bases; unmatched bases: 4. This CDR3 spans 11 amino acids. The V gene's germline CDR1 is SGHRS and CDR2 YFSETQ. The CDR3 loop reads CASRGTSGQYF. For the CDR3, the DNA is TGCGCCAGCAGGGGGACTAGCGGGCAATATTTT.

The V and J genes are TRBV11-2 and TRBJ2-3; 16 bases are a match to TRBD2. Germline V gives CDR1 SGHAT, CDR2 FQNNGV. The CDR3 has 19 amino acids. J was trimmed by 4 bases and V by 0 bases; bases with no gene match: 7. CDR3 residues: CASSLDGTSGRALADTQYF. The CDR3 DNA follows: TGTGCCAGCAGCTTAGATGGGACTAGCGGGAGGGCCTTGGCAGATACGCAGTATTTT.

This chain connects TRBV7-9 to TRBJ2-6, with D tentatively TRBD2 (6 bases). The CDR3 spans 15 residues. The germline V and J ends were trimmed by 5 bases and 0 bases, with 8 bases remaining between them. CDR1 is SEHNR and CDR2 is FQNEAQ in the germline V gene (reference sequence). The CDR3 DNA sequence: TGTGCCAGCAGCGCGGACTACTCTGGGGCCAACGTCCTGACTTTC. This sequence encodes CASSADYSGANVLTF.